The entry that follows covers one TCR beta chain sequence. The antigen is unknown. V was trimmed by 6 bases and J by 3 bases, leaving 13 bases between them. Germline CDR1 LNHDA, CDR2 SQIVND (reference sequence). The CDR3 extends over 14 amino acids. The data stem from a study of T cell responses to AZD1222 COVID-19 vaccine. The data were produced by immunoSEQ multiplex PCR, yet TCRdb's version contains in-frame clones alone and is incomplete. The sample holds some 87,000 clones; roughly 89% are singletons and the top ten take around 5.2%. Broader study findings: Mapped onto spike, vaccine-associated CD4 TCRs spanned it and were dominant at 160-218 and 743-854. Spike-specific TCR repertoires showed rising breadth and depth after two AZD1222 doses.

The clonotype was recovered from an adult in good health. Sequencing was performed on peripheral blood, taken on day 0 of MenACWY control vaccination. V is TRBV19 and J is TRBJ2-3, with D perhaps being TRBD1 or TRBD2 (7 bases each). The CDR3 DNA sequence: TGTGCCAGTAGCCTCCAGGGGGGGACAGATACGCAGTATTTT. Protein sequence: CASSLQGGTDTQYF.